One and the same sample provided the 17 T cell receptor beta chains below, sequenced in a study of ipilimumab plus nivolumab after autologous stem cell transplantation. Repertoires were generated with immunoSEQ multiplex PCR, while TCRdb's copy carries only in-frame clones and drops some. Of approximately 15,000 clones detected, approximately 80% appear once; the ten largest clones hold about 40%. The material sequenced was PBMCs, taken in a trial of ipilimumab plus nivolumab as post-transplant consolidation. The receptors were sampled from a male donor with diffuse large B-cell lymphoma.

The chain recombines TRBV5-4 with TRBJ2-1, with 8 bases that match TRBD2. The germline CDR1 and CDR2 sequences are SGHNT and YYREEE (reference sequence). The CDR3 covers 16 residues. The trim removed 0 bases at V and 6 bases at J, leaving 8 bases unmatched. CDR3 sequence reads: CASSLAGSGGLNEQFF. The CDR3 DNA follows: TGTGCCAGCAGCTTGGCAGGGAGCGGGGGACTCAATGAGCAGTTCTTC.

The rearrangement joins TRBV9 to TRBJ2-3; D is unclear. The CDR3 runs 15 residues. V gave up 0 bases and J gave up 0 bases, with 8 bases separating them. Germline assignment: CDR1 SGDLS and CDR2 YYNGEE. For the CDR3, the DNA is TGTGCCAGCAGCGTAGGGAGCCTAAGCACAGATACGCAGTATTTT. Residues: CASSVGSLSTDTQYF.

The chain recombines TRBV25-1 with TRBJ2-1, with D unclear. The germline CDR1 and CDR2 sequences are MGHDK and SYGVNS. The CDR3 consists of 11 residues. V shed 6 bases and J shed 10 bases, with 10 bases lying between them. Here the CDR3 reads CASRGVTEQFF. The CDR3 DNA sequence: TGTGCCAGCAGGGGCGTCACCGAGCAGTTCTTC.

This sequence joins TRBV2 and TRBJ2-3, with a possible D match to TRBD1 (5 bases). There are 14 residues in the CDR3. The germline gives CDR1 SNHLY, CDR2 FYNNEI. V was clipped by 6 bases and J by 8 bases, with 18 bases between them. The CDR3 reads CASRLTERSGTQYF. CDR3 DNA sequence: TGTGCCAGCAGACTGACAGAACGGTCAGGTACGCAGTATTTT.

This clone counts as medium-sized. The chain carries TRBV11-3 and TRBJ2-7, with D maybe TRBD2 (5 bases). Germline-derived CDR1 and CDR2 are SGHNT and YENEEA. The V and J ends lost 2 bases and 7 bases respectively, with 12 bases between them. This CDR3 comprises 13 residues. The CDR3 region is CASSLFTPGEQYF. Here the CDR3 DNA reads TGTGCCAGCAGCTTATTTACCCCGGGGGAGCAGTACTTC. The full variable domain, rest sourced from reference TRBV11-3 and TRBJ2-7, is EAGVVQSPRYKIIEKKQPVAFWCNPISGHNTLYWYLQNLGQGPELLIRYENEEAVDDSQLPKDRFSAERLKGVDSTLKIQPAELGDSAVYLCASSLFTPGEQYFGPGTRLTVT.

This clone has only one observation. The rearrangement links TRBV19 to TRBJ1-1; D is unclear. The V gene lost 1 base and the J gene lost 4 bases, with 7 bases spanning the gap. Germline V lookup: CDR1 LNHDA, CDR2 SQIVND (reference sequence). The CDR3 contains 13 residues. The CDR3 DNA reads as TGTGCCAGTAGTATAGGTTTGGGCACTGAAGCTTTCTTT. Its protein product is CASSIGLGTEAFF.

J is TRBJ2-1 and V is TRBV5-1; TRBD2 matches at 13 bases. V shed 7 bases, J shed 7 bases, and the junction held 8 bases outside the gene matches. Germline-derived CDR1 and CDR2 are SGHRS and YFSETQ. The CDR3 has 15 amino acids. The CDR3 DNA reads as TGCGCCAGCGCAACCGGGACTAGCGGGGCTAATGAGCAGTTCTTC. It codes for CASATGTSGANEQFF.

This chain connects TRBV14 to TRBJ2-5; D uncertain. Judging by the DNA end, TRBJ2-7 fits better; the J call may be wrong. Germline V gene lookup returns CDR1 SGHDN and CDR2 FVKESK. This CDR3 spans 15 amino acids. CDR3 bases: TGTGCCAGCAGCCAAGATCGGGCAAGCTCCTACGAGCAGTACTTC. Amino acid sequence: CASSQDRASSYEQYF.

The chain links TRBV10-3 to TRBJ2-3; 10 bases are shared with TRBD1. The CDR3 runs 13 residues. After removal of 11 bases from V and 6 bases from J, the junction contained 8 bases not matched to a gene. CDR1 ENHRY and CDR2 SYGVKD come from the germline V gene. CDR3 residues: CAVRGQGGDTQYF. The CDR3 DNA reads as TGTGCCGTCCGTGGACAGGGGGGCGATACGCAGTATTTT.

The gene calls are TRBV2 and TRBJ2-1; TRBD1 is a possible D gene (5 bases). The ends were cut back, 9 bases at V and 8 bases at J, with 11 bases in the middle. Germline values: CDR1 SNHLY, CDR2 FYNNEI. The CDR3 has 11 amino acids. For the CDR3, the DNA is TGTGCCAGTCAAGGGGCCTATGAGCAGTTCTTC. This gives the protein CASQGAYEQFF.

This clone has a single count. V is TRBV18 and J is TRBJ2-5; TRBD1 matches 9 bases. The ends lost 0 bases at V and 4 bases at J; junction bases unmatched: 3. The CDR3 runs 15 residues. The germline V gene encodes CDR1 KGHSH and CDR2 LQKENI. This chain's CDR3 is CASSPPGGQGETQYF. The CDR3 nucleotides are TGTGCCAGCTCACCACCGGGGGGACAGGGAGAGACCCAGTACTTC.

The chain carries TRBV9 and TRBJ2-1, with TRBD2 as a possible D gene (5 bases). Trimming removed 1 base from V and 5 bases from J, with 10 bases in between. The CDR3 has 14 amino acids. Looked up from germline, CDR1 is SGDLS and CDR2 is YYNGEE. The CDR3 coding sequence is TGTGCCAGCAGCGTAAGCGGTTTTAACAATGAGCAGTTCTTC. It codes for CASSVSGFNNEQFF.

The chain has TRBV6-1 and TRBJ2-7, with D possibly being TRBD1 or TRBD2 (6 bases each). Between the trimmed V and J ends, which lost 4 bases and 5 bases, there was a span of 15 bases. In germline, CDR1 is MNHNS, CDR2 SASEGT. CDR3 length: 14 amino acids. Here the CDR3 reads CASSAGAVRNEQYF. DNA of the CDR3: TGTGCCAGCAGTGCGGGGGCAGTCCGGAACGAGCAGTACTTC.

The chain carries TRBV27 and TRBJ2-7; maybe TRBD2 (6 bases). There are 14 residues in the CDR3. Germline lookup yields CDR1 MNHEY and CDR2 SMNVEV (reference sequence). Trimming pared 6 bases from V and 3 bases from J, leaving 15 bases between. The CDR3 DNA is TGTGCCAGCAGACACCGGGACTCCCTCTACGAGCAGTACTTC. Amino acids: CASRHRDSLYEQYF.

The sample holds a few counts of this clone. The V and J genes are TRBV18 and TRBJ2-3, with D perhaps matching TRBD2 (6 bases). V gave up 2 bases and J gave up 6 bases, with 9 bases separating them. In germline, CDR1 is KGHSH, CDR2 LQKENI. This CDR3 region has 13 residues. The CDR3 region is CASSPGGVDTQYF. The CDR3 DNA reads TGTGCCAGCTCACCAGGCGGGGTTGATACGCAGTATTTT. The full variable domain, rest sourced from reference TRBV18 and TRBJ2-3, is NAGVMQNPRHLVRRRGQEARLRCSPMKGHSHVYWYRQLPEEGLKFMVYLQKENIIDESGMPKERFSAEFPKEGPSILRIQQVVRGDSAAYFCASSPGGVDTQYFGPGTRLTVL.

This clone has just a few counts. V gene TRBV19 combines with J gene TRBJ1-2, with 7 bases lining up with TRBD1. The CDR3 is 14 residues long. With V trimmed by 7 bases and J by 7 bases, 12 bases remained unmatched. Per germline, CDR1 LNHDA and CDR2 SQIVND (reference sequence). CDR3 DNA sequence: TGTGCCAGTACCCCTTATGGGACAGTGGGTGGCTACACCTTC. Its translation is CASTPYGTVGGYTF. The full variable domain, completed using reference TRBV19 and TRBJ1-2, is DGGITQSPKYLFRKEGQNVTLSCEQNLNHDAMYWYRQDPGQGLRLIYYSQIVNDFQKGDIAEGYSVSREKKESFPLTVTSAQKNPTAFYLCASTPYGTVGGYTFGSGTRLTVV.

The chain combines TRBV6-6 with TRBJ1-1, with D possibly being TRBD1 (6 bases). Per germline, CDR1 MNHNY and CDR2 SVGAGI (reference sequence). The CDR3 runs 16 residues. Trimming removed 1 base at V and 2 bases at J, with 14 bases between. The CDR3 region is CASSYFGQRENTEAFF. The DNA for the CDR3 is TGTGCCAGCAGTTACTTTGGACAGCGAGAAAACACTGAAGCTTTCTTT.